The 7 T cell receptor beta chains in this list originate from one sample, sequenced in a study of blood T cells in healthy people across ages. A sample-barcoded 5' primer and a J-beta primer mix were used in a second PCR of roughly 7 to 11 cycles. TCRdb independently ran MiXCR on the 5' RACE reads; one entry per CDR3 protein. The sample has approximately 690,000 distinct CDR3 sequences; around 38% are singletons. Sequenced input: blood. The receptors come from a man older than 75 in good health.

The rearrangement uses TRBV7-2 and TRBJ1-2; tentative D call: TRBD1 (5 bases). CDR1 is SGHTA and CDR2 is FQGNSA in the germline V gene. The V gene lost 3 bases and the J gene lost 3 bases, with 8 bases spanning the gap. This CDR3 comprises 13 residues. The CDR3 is CASSFDSYYGYTF. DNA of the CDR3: TGTGCCAGCAGCTTTGACAGTTACTATGGCTACACCTTC.

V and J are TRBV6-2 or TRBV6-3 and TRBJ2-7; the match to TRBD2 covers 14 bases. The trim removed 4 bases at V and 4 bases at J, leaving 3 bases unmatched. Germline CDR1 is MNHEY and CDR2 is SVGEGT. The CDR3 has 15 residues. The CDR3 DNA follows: TGTGCCAGCAGTTTGCGACTAGCGGGAGGGTACGAGCAGTACTTC. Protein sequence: CASSLRLAGGYEQYF.

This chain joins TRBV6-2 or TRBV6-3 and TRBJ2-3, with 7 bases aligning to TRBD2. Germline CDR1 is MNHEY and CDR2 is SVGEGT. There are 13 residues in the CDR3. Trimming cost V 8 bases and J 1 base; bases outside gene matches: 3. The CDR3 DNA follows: TGTGCCAGCCAGCGGGGAGGCACAGATACGCAGTATTTT. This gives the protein CASQRGGTDTQYF.

The CDR3 coding sequence is TGCAGCGTTGAATGGGGCGTGACAGATACGCAGTATTTT. Protein: CSVEWGVTDTQYF. This chain joins TRBV29-1 and TRBJ2-3, with D perhaps matching TRBD1 (5 bases). Deletions cut 2 bases from V and 3 bases from J, with 9 bases between. This CDR3 is 13 amino acids long. Germline V CDR1 and CDR2: SQVTM, ANQGSEA.

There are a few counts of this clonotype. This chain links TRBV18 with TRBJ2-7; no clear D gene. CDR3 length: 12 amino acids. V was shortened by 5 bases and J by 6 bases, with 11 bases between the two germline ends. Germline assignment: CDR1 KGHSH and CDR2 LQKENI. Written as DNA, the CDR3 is TGTGCCAGCTCATCGACCCGCTCCGAGCAGTACTTC. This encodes CASSSTRSEQYF.

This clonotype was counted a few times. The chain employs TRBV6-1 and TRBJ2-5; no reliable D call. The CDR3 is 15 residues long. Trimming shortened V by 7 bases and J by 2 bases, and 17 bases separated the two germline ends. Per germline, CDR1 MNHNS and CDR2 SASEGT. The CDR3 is CASMHRGRLQETQYF. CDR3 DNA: TGTGCCAGCATGCACCGAGGACGCCTACAAGAGACCCAGTACTTC.

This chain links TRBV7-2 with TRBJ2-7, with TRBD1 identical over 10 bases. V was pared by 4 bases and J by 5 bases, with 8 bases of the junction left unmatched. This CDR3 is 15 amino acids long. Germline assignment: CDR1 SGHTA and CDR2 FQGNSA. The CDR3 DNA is TGTGCCAGCAGCTCAACTGCGGGACAGGGGAACGAGCAGTACTTC. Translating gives CASSSTAGQGNEQYF.